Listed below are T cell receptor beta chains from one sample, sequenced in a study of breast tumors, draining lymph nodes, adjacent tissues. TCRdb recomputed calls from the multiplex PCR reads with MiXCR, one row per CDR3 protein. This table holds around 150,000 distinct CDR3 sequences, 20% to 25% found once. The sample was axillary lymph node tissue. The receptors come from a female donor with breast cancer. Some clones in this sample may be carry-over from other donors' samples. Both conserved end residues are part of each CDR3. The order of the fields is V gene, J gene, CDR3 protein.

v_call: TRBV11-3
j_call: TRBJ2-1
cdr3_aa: CASSSRDLSIVQFF

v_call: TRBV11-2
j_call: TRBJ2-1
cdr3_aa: CASSLAPSGSRNEQFF

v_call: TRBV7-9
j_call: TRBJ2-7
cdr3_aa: CASSIDRVTYEQYF

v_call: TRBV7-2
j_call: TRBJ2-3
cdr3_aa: CASSLAPGLAGVRTDTQYF

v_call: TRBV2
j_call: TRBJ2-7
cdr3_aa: CASSREGTGGTEQYF

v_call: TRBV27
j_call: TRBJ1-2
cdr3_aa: CASRPTGSYGYTF

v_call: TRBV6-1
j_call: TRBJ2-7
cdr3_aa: CASSERWGAYEQYF

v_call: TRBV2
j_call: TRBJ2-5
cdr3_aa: CASVTGRGETQYF

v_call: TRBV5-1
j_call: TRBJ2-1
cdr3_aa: CASKGLAAYNEQFF

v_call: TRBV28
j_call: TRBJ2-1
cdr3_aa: CASRARDLPYNEQFF

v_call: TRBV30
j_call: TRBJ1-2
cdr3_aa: CAWNGGGDYGYTF

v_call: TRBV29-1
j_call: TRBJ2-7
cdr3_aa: CSVEVPTGRLYEQYF

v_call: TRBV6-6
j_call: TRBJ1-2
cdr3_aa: CASNSGTFNGYTF

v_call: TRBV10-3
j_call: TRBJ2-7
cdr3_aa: CAISESSGSYEQYF

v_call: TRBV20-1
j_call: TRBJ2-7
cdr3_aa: CSATSSGSACEQYF

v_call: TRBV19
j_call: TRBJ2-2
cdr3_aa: CASSIGLEWTGELFF

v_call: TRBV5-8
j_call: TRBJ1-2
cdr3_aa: CASSAWSARPSGGYTF

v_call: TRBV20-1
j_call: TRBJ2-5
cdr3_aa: CSAGRPGTGTSGRVYETQYF

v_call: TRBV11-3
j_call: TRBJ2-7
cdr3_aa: CASSTRDSSYEQYF

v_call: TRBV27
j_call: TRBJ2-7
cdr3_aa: CASSFHITYEQYF

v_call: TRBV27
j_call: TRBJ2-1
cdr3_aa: CATYSGEGGNEQFF

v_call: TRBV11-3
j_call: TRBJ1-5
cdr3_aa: CASSSGTGDNQPQHF

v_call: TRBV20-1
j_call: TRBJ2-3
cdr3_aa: CSAPPRDRAGTDTQYF

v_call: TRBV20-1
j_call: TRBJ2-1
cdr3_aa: CSASRLTNEQFF

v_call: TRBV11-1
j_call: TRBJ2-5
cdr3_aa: CASSFSPIGIQETQYF

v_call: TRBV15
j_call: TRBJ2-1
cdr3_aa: CATSRDRNGGEQFF

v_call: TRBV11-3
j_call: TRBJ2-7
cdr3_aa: CASSTSGATDEQYF

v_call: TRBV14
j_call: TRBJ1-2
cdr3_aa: CASSQDVRGGASGYTF

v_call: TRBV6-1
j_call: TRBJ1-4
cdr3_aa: CASRQTENNEKLFF

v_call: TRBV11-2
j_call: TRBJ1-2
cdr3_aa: CASSHGEVYGYTF

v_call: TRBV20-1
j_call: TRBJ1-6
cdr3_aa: CSATPGQNSPLHF

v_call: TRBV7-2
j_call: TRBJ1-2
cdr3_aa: CASSSRTGAFGYTF

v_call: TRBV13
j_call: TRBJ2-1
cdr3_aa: CASSPGTSGKSLYNGQFF

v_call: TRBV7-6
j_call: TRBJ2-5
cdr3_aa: CASSRGRAAQETQYF

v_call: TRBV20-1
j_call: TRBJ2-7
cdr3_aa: CSASGSSYEQYF

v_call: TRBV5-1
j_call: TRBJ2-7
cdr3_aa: CASTPGGPSYEQYF

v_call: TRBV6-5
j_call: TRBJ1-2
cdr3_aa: CACSPRGYGYTF